The text below deals with one TCR beta chain. The CDR3 consists of 15 residues. Germline CDR1 reads SGHNT; CDR2 reads YENEEA. Between the trimmed V and J ends, which lost 2 bases and 4 bases, there was a span of 13 bases. The table came from immunoSEQ multiplex PCR; TCRdb's copy has only in-frame clones and leaves some out. Found here are approximately 82,000 clones, 80% to 95% of them singletons; the top ten hold approximately 0.28%. The data were obtained in a study of technical replicates of blood from several donors. This TCR was recovered from a human donor in good health. This sequence joins TRBV11-3 and TRBJ2-3; D is perhaps TRBD2 (6 bases). Sequences were obtained from T cells isolated from PBMCs. The CDR3 spells CASSLRGSGPDTQYF. As DNA, the CDR3 is TGTGCCAGCAGCTTACGGGGGTCGGGGCCAGATACGCAGTATTTT. The full variable domain, its missing parts supplied by reference TRBV11-3 and TRBJ2-3, is EAGVVQSPRYKIIEKKQPVAFWCNPISGHNTLYWYLQNLGQGPELLIRYENEEAVDDSQLPKDRFSAERLKGVDSTLKIQPAELGDSAVYLCASSLRGSGPDTQYFGPGTRLTVL.